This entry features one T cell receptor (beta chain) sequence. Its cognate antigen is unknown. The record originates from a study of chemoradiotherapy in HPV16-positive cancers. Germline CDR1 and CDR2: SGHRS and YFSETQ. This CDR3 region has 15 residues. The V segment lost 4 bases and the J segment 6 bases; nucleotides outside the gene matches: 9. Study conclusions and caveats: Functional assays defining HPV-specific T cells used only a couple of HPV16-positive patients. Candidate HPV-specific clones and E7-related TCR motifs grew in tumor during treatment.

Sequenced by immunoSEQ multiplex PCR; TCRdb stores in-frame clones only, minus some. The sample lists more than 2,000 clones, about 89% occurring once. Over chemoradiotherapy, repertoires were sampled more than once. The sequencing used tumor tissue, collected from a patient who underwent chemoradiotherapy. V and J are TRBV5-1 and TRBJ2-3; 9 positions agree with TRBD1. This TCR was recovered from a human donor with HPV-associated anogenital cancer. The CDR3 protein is CASSGGTGTGDTQYF. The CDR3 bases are TGCGCCAGCAGCGGGGGGACAGGGACGGGGGATACGCAGTATTTT.